This T cell receptor (beta chain) emerged from a study of T-cell reconstitution after alpha-beta-depleted transplantation in children. Regarding the study as a whole: Expanded clones from the graft, numbering several hundred, reportedly supplied alpha-beta T cells about two months after transplant. High day-60 TCRbeta diversity in some patients came from surviving recipient T cells and thymic progenitors. Counts and diversity of T cells one year after transplant came mostly from newly produced T cells.

This clonotype was detected many times. Its antigen remains unidentified. Preparation of the TCRbeta library used unique molecular identifiers. TCRdb reprocessed the PCR reads with MiXCR, giving one entry per CDR3 protein. The sample includes about 200,000 distinct CDR3 sequences, about 6% seen only once; the top ten take around 4.1%. In germline, CDR1 is SQVTM, CDR2 ANQGSEA. Between the trimmed V and J ends, which lost 2 bases and 0 bases, there was a span of 14 bases. The CDR3 consists of 15 residues. The material sequenced was PBMCs, taken before TCRalphabeta/CD19-depleted stem cell transplant. This rearrangement joins TRBV29-1 to TRBJ2-7; D could derive from TRBD1 or TRBD2 (6 bases each). The sequence was obtained from a girl in the first two years of life with combined immunodeficiency, due to receive a stem cell transplant. The CDR3 sequence is CSVERRDKHSYEQYF. The CDR3 nucleotides read TGCAGCGTTGAACGGCGGGACAAGCACTCCTACGAGCAGTACTTC.